This T cell receptor beta chain was sequenced during a study of neurological immune-mediated disorders. Unsorted libraries were prepared from 2 million PBMCs that had been stored at -80 C. Overall study results and limits: When repertoires were grouped phylogenetically, those of 18 of 34 multiple sclerosis patients fell into one related-CDR3 cluster, a possible signature.

This clonotype was recorded many times. Its antigen is currently unknown. TCRdb re-derived calls from the 5' RACE reads in MiXCR, one entry per CDR3 protein. The sample yields 40,000 to 60,000 distinct CDR3 sequences, 3% to 4% seen once. The J segment lost 4 bases and the V segment lost 5 bases, leaving 12 bases of the junction unmatched. CDR3 length: 15 residues. Looked up from germline, CDR1 is DFQATT and CDR2 is SNEGSKA (reference sequence). The sequencing input was PBMCs. This receptor was identified in a man aged 40-49 years with multiple sclerosis. The chain recombines TRBV20-1 with TRBJ1-2; 8 bases are a match to TRBD1. The CDR3 is CSAASDRVKVYGYTF. The CDR3, as DNA: TGCAGTGCTGCATCGGACAGGGTCAAAGTCTATGGCTACACCTTC.